This T cell receptor (beta chain) was recovered during a study of T cell responses to AZD1222 COVID-19 vaccine. Assay used: immunoSEQ multiplex PCR; TCRdb lists only in-frame clones, some missing. Here the sample spans 150,000 to 200,000 clones, 90% to 95% being singletons. This CDR3 has 14 residues. The germline CDR1 and CDR2 sequences are SGHDT and YYEEEE. V lost 0 bases to trimming and J lost 1 base, with 5 bases between them. This receptor was taken from an adult who received the AZD1222 COVID-19 vaccine. Sequences were derived from peripheral blood, sampled 28 days after the second AZD1222 dose. The V call is TRBV5-6, the J call TRBJ1-3, with D unclear. The CDR3 nucleotides are TGTGCCAGCAGCTTGGGGGATTCTGGAAACACCATATATTTT. Translation gives CASSLGDSGNTIYF. The full variable domain, completed using reference TRBV5-6 and TRBJ1-3, is DAGVTQSPTHLIKTRGQQVTLRCSPKSGHDTVSWYQQALGQGPQFIFQYYEEEERQRGNFPDRFSGHQFPNYSSELNVNALLLGDSALYLCASSLGDSGNTIYFGEGSWLTVV.